This T cell receptor (beta chain) was sequenced in a study of Ad26.COV2.S vaccination and SARS-CoV-2 variants. Study-level information: Into the muscle, Ad26.COV2.S was dosed once or twice, 56 days apart.

Treatment in this sample: about 20 received Ad26.COV2.S at low or high dose, single or two shots; 5 received placebo; per-sample allocation not given. Sampling was done on day 63 after the first vaccine or placebo injection. Germline V lookup: CDR1 SNHLY, CDR2 FYNNEI. V lost 6 bases and J lost 4, with 9 bases in between. The CDR3 consists of 12 residues. A word on this clone: The target antigen is unknown.

Repertoires were generated with immunoSEQ multiplex PCR, while TCRdb's copy carries only in-frame clones and drops some. The sample holds over 300,000 clones, about 80% seen once. Study-wide results and caveats: Possibly, TCR breadth and depth analyses underestimated total T cell responses.

The rearrangement uses TRBV2 and TRBJ1-2, with a tentative D call TRBD1 (6 bases). This TCR came from a person aged 18-65 years who received the Ad26.COV2.S COVID-19 vaccine or a placebo. Sequences were derived from peripheral blood, sampled in a trial of Ad26.COV2.S vaccine versus placebo. The CDR3 reads CASSEDSYGYTF. DNA for the CDR3: TGTGCCAGCAGCGAGGACAGCTATGGCTACACCTTC. Together with reference TRBV2 and TRBJ1-2, the CDR3 gives the full variable domain: EPEVTQTPSHQVTQMGQEVILRCVPISNHLYFYWYRQILGQKVEFLVSFYNNEISEKSEIFDDQFSVERPDGSNFTLKIRSTKLEDSAMYFCASSEDSYGYTFGSGTRLTVV.